What follows describes a single T cell receptor (beta chain). Germline loops: CDR1 ENHRY, CDR2 SYGVKD. V lost 2 bases to trimming and J lost 4 bases, with 8 bases between them. The CDR3 is made up of 13 amino acids. Methods used by the authors: Nucleated cell counts were estimated from reference gene primer amplification. This table comes from immunoSEQ multiplex PCR, and its TCRdb copy is limited to in-frame clones, with some not included. V and J calls and clone size are copied from that table; D and trimming were computed from the DNA. This table holds 98,000 or so clones, about 85% found once. This sample is drawn from a study of blood T cell repertoires in COVID-19. As for the study in general: T cells, B-cell-depleted T cells, or PBMCs supplied cDNA or gDNA.

V gene TRBV10-3 combines with J gene TRBJ1-2, with a weak D call TRBD1 (6 bases). This clonotype originated in a woman aged 70-85 years with acute or convalescent COVID-19. Input material: peripheral blood. This chain's CDR3 is CAISEGGGYGYTF. The CDR3 bases are TGTGCCATCAGTGAGGGGGGCGGCTATGGCTACACCTTC.